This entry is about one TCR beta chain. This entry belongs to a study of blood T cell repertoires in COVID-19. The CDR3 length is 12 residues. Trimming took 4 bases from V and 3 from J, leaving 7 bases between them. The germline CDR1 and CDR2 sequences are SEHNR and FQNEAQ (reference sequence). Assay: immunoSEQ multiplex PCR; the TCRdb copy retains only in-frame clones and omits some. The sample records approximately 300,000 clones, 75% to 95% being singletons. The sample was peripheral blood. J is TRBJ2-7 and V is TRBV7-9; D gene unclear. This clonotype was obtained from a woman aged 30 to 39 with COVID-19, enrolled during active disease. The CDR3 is CASSSSVYEQYF. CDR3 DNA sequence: TGTGCCAGCAGCTCCAGTGTCTACGAGCAGTACTTC.